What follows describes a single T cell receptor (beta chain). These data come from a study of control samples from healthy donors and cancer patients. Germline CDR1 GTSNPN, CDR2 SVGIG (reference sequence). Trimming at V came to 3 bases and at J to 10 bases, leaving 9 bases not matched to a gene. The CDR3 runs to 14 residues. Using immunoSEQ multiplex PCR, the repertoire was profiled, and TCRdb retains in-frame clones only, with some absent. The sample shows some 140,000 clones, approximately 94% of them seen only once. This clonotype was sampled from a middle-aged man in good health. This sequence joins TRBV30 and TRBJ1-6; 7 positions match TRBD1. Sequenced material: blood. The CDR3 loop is CAWRSGTASSPLHF. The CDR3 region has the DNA TGTGCCTGGAGATCCGGGACAGCCTCATCACCCCTCCACTTT.